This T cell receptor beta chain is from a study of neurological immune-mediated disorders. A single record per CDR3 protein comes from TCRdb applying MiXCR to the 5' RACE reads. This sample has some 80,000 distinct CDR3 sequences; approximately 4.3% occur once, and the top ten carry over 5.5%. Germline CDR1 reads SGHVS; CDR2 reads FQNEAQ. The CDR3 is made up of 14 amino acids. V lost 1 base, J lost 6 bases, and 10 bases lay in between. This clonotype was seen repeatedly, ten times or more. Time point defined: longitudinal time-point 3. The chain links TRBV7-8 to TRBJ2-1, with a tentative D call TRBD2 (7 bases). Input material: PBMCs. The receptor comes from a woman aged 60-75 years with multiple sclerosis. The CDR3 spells CASSLGRGGNEQFF. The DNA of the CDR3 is TGTGCCAGCAGCTTAGGTAGGGGGGGCAATGAGCAGTTCTTC.